The 9 T cell receptor beta chains in this list originate from one sample, sequenced in a study of shared clonotypes between healthy human individuals. Method: immunoSEQ multiplex PCR; TCRdb's copy keeps in-frame clones and lacks some. This sample has about 960,000 clones, with less than 85% found just once. The sample was memory CD4+ T cells sorted from blood. Regarding subset: CD45RA-negative fraction. All receptors derive from a man aged 18-30 years in good health.

The chain uses TRBV18 and TRBJ2-3; D is ambiguous. The CDR3 spans 14 residues. The V gene's germline CDR1 is KGHSH and CDR2 LQKENI. V was clipped by 1 base and J by 5 bases, with 10 bases between them. CDR3 in amino acids: CASSPQSDRDTQYF. CDR3 bases: TGTGCCAGCTCACCACAGAGCGACCGAGATACGCAGTATTTT.

The rearrangement links TRBV5-1 to TRBJ2-1; 7 bases map to TRBD2. Germline trimming cut 0 bases from V and 9 bases from J; bases unmatched to any gene: 15. Germline V gives CDR1 SGHRS, CDR2 YFSETQ. This CDR3 has 17 amino acids. For the CDR3, the DNA is TGCGCCAGCAGCTTGGGTCTCGCGCGGGGTAGGGAGGGTGAGCAGTTCTTC. This gives the protein CASSLGLARGREGEQFF.

The V and J genes are TRBV6-6 and TRBJ2-3, with D unclear. The CDR3 length is 13 residues. V was trimmed by 1 base and J by 4 bases, leaving 6 bases between them. CDR1 and CDR2 (germline): MNHNY, SVGAGI (reference sequence). The CDR3 nucleotides are TGTGCCAGCAGTTACTACGTGGCAGATACGCAGTATTTT. Its translation: CASSYYVADTQYF.

This chain connects TRBV5-1 to TRBJ1-1, with D possibly matching TRBD1 (5 bases). Trimming removed 0 bases at V and 4 bases at J, with 16 bases between. Germline CDR1 and CDR2: SGHRS and YFSETQ. CDR3 length: 16 residues. CDR3 sequence reads: CASSLEGRVRGTEAFF. For the CDR3, the DNA is TGCGCCAGCAGCTTGGAAGGTCGTGTGAGGGGCACTGAAGCTTTCTTT. Full variable domain (remainder filled in from reference TRBV5-1 and TRBJ1-1): KAGVTQTPRYLIKTRGQQVTLSCSPISGHRSVSWYQQTPGQGLQFLFEYFSETQRNKGNFPGRFSGRQFSNSRSEMNVSTLELGDSALYLCASSLEGRVRGTEAFFGQGTRLTVV.

This clone was seen only once. The chain is built from TRBV6-5 and TRBJ2-3; no firm D call. The V gene lost 0 bases and the J gene lost 1 base, with 11 bases spanning the gap. Germline values: CDR1 MNHEY, CDR2 SVGAGI. The CDR3 is 16 amino acids. CDR3 nucleotides: TGTGCCAGCAGTTACTCGCTTGGTCGAGGCACAGATACGCAGTATTTT. This translates into CASSYSLGRGTDTQYF.

The rearrangement joins TRBV13 to TRBJ1-2; perhaps TRBD1 as D (5 bases). Trimming stripped 3 bases from V and 4 bases from J, with 6 bases between. Germline assignment: CDR1 PRHDT and CDR2 FYEKMQ (reference sequence). The CDR3 is made up of 12 amino acids. CDR3 amino acids: CASSFDSYGYTF. The DNA for the CDR3 is TGTGCCAGCAGCTTCGACAGCTATGGCTACACCTTC.

The chain carries TRBV10-3 and TRBJ2-1; TRBD2 matches 14 bases. The CDR3 is 16 residues long. Losses at the gene ends were 3 bases for V and 7 bases for J; bases not matched to a gene: 5. CDR1 is ENHRY, CDR2 SYGVKD, per germline. The DNA for the CDR3 is TGTGCCATCAGTGACCGGACTAGCGGGGGGTCTAATGAGCAGTTCTTC. Its translation: CAISDRTSGGSNEQFF.

CDR3: CASARAPLQETQYF. The CDR3 DNA reads TGTGCCAGCGCTAGGGCTCCATTACAAGAGACCCAGTACTTC. The V call is TRBV5-4, the J call TRBJ2-5; D not resolved. V lost 7 bases to trimming and J lost 2 bases, with 15 bases between them. The CDR3 runs 14 residues. Germline loops: CDR1 SGHNT, CDR2 YYREEE (reference sequence).

The J gene is TRBJ2-6, the V gene TRBV11-1; perhaps TRBD1 as D (6 bases). This CDR3 is built from 17 residues. V was trimmed by 2 bases and J by 0 bases, leaving 11 bases between them. Germline lookup yields CDR1 SGHAT and CDR2 FQDESV (reference sequence). The CDR3 protein is CASSLRAGVSGANVLTF. The DNA of the CDR3 is TGTGCCAGCAGCTTACGTGCAGGGGTCTCTGGGGCCAACGTCCTGACTTTC.